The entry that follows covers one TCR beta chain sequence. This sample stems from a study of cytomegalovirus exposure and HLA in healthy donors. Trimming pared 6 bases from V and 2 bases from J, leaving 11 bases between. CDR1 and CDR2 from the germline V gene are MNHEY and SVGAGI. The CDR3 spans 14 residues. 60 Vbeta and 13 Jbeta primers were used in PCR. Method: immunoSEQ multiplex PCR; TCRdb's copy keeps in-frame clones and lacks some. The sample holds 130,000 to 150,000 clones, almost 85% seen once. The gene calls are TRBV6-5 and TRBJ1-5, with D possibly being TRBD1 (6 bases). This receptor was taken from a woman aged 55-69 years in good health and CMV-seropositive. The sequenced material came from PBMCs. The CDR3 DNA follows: TGTGCCAGCAGACAGGGCTGGGGCAATCAGCCCCAGCATTTT. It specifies CASRQGWGNQPQHF.